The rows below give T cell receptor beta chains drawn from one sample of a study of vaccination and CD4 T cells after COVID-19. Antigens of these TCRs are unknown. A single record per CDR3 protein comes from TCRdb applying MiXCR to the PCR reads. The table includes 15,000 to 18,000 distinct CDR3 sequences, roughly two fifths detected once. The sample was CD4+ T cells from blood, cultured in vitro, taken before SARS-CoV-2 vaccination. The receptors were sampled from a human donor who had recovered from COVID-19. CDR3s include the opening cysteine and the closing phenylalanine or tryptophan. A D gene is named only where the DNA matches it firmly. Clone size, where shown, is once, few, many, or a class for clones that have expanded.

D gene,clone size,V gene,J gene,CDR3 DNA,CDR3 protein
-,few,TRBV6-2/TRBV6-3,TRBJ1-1,TGTGCCAGCAGAGAGGACAGTTTCACTGAAGCTTTCTTT,CASREDSFTEAFF
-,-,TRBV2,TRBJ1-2,TGTGCCAGCAGTGCTCCAAGACACCTCTATGGCTACACCTTC,CASSAPRHLYGYTF
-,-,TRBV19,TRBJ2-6,TGTGCCAGTAGTATAGATCTGATAGGGGGTGACTCTGGGGCCAACGTCCTGACTTTC,CASSIDLIGGDSGANVLTF
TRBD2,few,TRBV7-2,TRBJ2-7,TGTGCCAGCACCGCCATAGCGGGAGGGAGCTCCTACGAGCAGTACTTC,CASTAIAGGSSYEQYF
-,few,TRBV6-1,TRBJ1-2,TGTGCCAGCAGACCACCCCCCCCAGAGGGCCGCTTGGGCTACACCTTC,CASRPPPPEGRLGYTF
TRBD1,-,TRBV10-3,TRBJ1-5,TGTGCCATCAGTGAGGGCGGACAGGGAGGCAATCAGCCCCAGCATTTT,CAISEGGQGGNQPQHF
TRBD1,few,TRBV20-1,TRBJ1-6,TGCAGCGCCGCGGGACAGGGAAATTCACCCCTCCACTTT,CSAAGQGNSPLHF
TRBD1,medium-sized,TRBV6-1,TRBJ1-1,TGTGCCAGCAGTGACCGGGACAGGGGGGGAGCTTTCTTT,CASSDRDRGGAFF
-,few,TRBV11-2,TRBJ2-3,TGTGCCAGCAGCTTAGATGGGGGCCGAGATACGCAGTATTTT,CASSLDGGRDTQYF
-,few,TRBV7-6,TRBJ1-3,TGTGCCAGCAGCCCCCAGACAGGTTCTGGAAACACCATATATTTT,CASSPQTGSGNTIYF
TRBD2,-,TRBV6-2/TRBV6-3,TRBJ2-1,TGTGCCAGCAGTTATAGACTAGCGGGGTACAATGAGCAGTTCTTC,CASSYRLAGYNEQFF
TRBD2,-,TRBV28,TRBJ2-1,TGTGCCAGCAGTCAATATCTTCCGGGGGGCTCCTACAATGAGCAGTTCTTC,CASSQYLPGGSYNEQFF
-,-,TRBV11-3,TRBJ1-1,TGTGCCAGCAGCTTAGTCCGGGGAAGCACTGAAGCTTTCTTT,CASSLVRGSTEAFF
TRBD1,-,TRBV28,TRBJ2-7,TGTGCCAGTCAAGACAGGGCCCCCTCCTACGAGCAGTACTTC,CASQDRAPSYEQYF
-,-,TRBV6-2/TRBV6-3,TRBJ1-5,TGTGCCAGCAGTTACTGGGGACGGAGCAATCAGCCCCAGCATTTT,CASSYWGRSNQPQHF
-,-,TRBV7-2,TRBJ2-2,TGTGCCAGCAGCTTCCTCCAGGGGCACACCGGGGAGCTGTTTTTT,CASSFLQGHTGELFF
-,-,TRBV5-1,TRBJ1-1,TGCGCCAGCAGCTTGTTTAGGGACCTGAACACTGAAGCTTTCTTT,CASSLFRDLNTEAFF
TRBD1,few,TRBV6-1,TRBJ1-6,TGTGCCAGCACCAAAGAGGGTCCAGGACAGGGGGTTCATTCACCCCTCCACTTT,CASTKEGPGQGVHSPLHF
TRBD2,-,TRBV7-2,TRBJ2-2,TGTGCCAGCAGGGTAGCGGGAGGGGTAACCGGGGAGCTGTTTTTT,CASRVAGGVTGELFF
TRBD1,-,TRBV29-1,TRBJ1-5,TGCAGCGCCGGGACAGCTAATCAGCCCCAGCATTTT,CSAGTANQPQHF
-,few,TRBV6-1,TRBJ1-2,TGTGCCAGCAGTCACGGGGGTGGCCTTAACTATGGCTACACCTTC,CASSHGGGLNYGYTF
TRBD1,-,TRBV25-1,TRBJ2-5,TGTGCCAGCAGTGGACAGGGGGTGTTGGCAGAGACCCAGTACTTC,CASSGQGVLAETQYF
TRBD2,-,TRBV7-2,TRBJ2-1,TGTGCCAGCAGCTCGGCGGGAGGATACAATGAGCAGTTCTTC,CASSSAGGYNEQFF
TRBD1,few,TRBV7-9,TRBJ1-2,TGTGCCAGCAGCAGAGGGACAGGGAGGAGCACCTATGGCTACACCTTC,CASSRGTGRSTYGYTF
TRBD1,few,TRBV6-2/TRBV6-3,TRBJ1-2,TGTGCCAGCAGTTCCCCTGACAGGGCCTATGGCTACACCTTC,CASSSPDRAYGYTF
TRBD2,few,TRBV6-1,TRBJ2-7,TGTGCCAGCAGTCCCCCTACTAGCGGGGCCTACGAGCAGTACTTC,CASSPPTSGAYEQYF
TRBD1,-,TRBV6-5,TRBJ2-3,TGTGCCAGCAGTTACTCACAGGGGGGCACCACAGATACGCAGTATTTT,CASSYSQGGTTDTQYF
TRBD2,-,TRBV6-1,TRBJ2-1,TGTGCCACCGATAGGACTAGCGGCTCGTCCGGGAATGAGCAGTTCTTC,CATDRTSGSSGNEQFF
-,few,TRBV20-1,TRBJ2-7,TGCAGTGCTAGAGGGGCAGGGAGCTCCTACGAGCAGTACTTC,CSARGAGSSYEQYF
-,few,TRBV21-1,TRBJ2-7,TGTGCCAGCAACTTAAGCGGGCTAGCGACTCCCTACGAGCAGTACTTC,CASNLSGLATPYEQYF
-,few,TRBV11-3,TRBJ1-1,TGTGCCAGCAGCTCGAAGACTGAAGCTTTCTTT,CASSSKTEAFF
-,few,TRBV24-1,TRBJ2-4,TGTGCCACCAGTGATCACCAGGGTAGCGGAGCGGACATTCAGTACTTC,CATSDHQGSGADIQYF